The clone carrying this T cell receptor (beta chain) was counted between two and nine times. V was clipped by 2 bases and J by 6 bases; unmatched bases: 9. The CDR3 totals 18 residues. The V gene's germline CDR1 is WSHSY and CDR2 SAAADI. From the 5' RACE reads, TCRdb called clonotypes with MiXCR, one entry per CDR3 protein. The sample records 34,000 or so distinct CDR3 sequences, 27% being singletons. Treg sorting used a CD4+CD25+CD127-/low gate. The chain recombines TRBV10-2 with TRBJ2-3; TRBD2 agrees at 15 bases. Specimen: tumor-infiltrating Tregs sorted from the breast tumor. This TCR was sampled from a female donor with breast cancer. In nucleotides, the CDR3 is TGCGCCAGCAGTGAGGACGCCGGGACTAGCGGGAGGAGGGATACGCAGTATTTT. Amino acids: CASSEDAGTSGRRDTQYF.